The clone carrying this T cell receptor (beta chain) appeared a few times. What it binds is unknown. Unique molecular identifiers were incorporated when the TCRbeta library was constructed. TCRdb re-derived calls from the PCR reads in MiXCR, one entry per CDR3 protein. Among almost 500,000 distinct CDR3 sequences listed, roughly a tenth were seen once. This record belongs to a study of T-cell reconstitution after alpha-beta-depleted transplantation in children. Study results and caveats: There were some patients whose high TCRbeta diversity at day 60 came from surviving recipient T cells and thymic progenitors. By about two months after transplant, alpha-beta T cells reportedly arose from several hundred graft clones that had expanded.

Germline V CDR1 and CDR2: DFQATT, SNEGSKA (reference sequence). The V gene end was trimmed by 6 bases and the J gene end by 2 bases; junction bases not matched to a gene: 13. CDR3 length: 18 residues. The receptor comes from a child aged 2-9 years with inherited bone marrow failure, due to receive a stem cell transplant. Source: PBMCs, taken before TCRalphabeta/CD19-depleted stem cell transplant. The V and J genes are TRBV20-1 and TRBJ2-1; 13 nucleotides match TRBD2. Here the CDR3 reads CSARSLTLAGGPYNEQFF. The CDR3 DNA reads as TGCAGTGCCAGATCTCTCACACTAGCGGGAGGGCCCTACAATGAGCAGTTCTTC.